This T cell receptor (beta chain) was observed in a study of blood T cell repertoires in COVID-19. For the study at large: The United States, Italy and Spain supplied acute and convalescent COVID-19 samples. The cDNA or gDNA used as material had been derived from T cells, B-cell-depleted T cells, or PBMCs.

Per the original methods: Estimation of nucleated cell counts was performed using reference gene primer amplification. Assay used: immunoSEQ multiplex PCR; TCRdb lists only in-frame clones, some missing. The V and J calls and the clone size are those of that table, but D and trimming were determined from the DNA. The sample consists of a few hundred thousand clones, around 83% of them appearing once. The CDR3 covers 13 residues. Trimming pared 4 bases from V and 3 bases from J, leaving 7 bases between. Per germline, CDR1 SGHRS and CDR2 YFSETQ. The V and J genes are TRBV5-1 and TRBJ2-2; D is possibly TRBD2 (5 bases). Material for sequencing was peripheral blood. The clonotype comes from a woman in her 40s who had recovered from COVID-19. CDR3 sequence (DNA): TGCGCCAGCAGCCGGGGTGACACCGGGGAGCTGTTTTTT. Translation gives CASSRGDTGELFF.